This TCR beta chain was documented in a study of control samples from healthy donors and cancer patients. Trimming cost V 2 bases and J 6 bases, with 11 bases left between them. This CDR3 spans 13 amino acids. Germline V gene data show CDR1 as SGHRS and CDR2 as YFSETQ. Using immunoSEQ multiplex PCR, the repertoire was profiled, and TCRdb retains in-frame clones only, with some absent. The table has 100,000 to 150,000 clones, around 90% seen once. The sequence came from a man aged 18 to 35 in good health. The J gene is TRBJ2-5, the V gene TRBV5-1; possibly TRBD1 or TRBD2 for D (5 bases each). The source material was blood. In DNA, the CDR3 is TGCGCCAGCAGCTTAATGGGGACGCAGACCCAGTACTTC. This sequence encodes CASSLMGTQTQYF.